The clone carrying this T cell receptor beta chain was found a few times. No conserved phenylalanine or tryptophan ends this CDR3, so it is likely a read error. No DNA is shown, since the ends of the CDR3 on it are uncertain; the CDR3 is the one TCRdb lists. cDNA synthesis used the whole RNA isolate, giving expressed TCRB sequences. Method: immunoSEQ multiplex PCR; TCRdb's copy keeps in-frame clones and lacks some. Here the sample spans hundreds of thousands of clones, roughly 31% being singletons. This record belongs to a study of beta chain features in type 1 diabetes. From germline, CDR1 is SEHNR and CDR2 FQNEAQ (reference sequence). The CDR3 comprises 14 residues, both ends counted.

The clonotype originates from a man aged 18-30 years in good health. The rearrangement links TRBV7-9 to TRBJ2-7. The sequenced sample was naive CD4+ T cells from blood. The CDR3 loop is CASSPSRGESHTTI.